The 27 T cell receptor beta chains below all came from one sample that was sequenced in a study of T cell changes during pregnancy in multiple sclerosis. Generated by immunoSEQ multiplex PCR, the TCRdb table keeps only in-frame clones and is missing some. The table records about 69,000 clones, more than 75% of them present only once. The material sequenced was peripheral blood, taken in the third trimester of pregnancy. Every receptor here comes from a female donor with multiple sclerosis, enrolled in a pregnancy study.

The rearrangement links TRBV18 to TRBJ2-3, with 8 bases that match TRBD1. V dropped 2 bases and J dropped 6; count of bases not matched to a gene: 4. This CDR3 spans 14 amino acids. Looked up from germline, CDR1 is KGHSH and CDR2 is LQKENI. The CDR3 here is CASSPGQGADTQYF. The CDR3 nucleotides read TGTGCCAGCTCACCAGGACAGGGAGCGGATACGCAGTATTTT.

V usage is TRBV6-6 and J usage is TRBJ2-7, with TRBD1 matching over 8 bases. V dropped 8 bases and J dropped 7; count of bases not matched to a gene: 7. The CDR3 contains 12 residues. Germline loops: CDR1 MNHNY, CDR2 SVGAGI (reference sequence). CDR3: CASVRGLMEQYF. The CDR3 region has the DNA TGTGCCAGCGTCAGGGGGCTGATGGAGCAGTACTTC.

The gene calls are TRBV18 and TRBJ2-1; TRBD1 agrees at 9 bases. There are 14 residues in the CDR3. With V trimmed by 3 bases and J by 7 bases, 4 bases remained unmatched. Germline V gene sequence: CDR1 KGHSH, CDR2 LQKENI. The CDR3 here is CASSPGQGLNEQFF. In DNA, the CDR3 is TGTGCCAGCTCACCCGGACAGGGGTTAAATGAGCAGTTCTTC.

The V and J genes are TRBV21-1 and TRBJ2-5; TRBD1, the D gene given by the table, was not confirmed from the DNA. TRBV21-1 is shown as a pseudogene. The CDR3 has 13 residues. CDR3 protein: CASRQGWQETQYF. For the CDR3, the DNA is TGTGCCAGCAGACAGGGCTGGCAAGAGACCCAGTACTTC.

The chain is built from TRBV5-5 and TRBJ1-2, with TRBD1 identical over 9 bases. The CDR3 loop spans 14 amino acids. Germline V gene lookup returns CDR1 SGHKS and CDR2 YYEKEE (reference sequence). V was pared by 0 bases and J by 6 bases, with 3 bases of the junction left unmatched. CDR3 in amino acids: CASSLGDRVDGYTF. CDR3 bases: TGTGCCAGCAGCTTGGGGGACAGGGTTGATGGCTACACCTTC. Full variable domain (missing parts from reference TRBV5-5 and TRBJ1-2): DAGVTQSPTHLIKTRGQQVTLRCSPISGHKSVSWYQQVLGQGPQFIFQYYEKEERGRGNFPDRFSARQFPNYSSELNVNALLLGDSALYLCASSLGDRVDGYTFGSGTRLTVV.

The CDR3 spells CASSSQGNTIYF. DNA of the CDR3: TGTGCCAGCAGCTCTCAGGGGAACACCATATATTTT. The chain employs TRBV7-2 and TRBJ1-3; D is possibly TRBD1 (6 bases). V lost 4 bases to trimming and J lost 7 bases, with 8 bases between them. Germline assignment: CDR1 SGHTA and CDR2 FQGNSA. This CDR3 contains 12 residues.

The rearrangement uses TRBV4-1 and TRBJ1-1, with 7 positions matching TRBD1. CDR3 length: 17 amino acids. CDR1 is MGHRA and CDR2 is YSYEKL in the germline V gene. V shed 1 base and J 3 bases; nucleotides not matched to a gene: 11. CDR3 sequence reads: CASSQGFTGEIDTEAFF. CDR3 DNA sequence: TGCGCCAGCAGCCAAGGGTTCACAGGGGAGATTGACACTGAAGCTTTCTTT.

The chain is built from TRBV6-4 and TRBJ2-3; 12 bases fit TRBD2. Germline CDR1 reads MRHNA; CDR2 reads SNTAGT. The CDR3 contains 15 residues. Trimming cost V 6 bases and J 4 bases; bases outside gene matches: 5. CDR3 sequence: CASSPSGGAPDTQYF. The CDR3 DNA reads as TGTGCCAGCAGCCCTAGCGGGGGGGCCCCAGATACGCAGTATTTT.

The chain employs TRBV5-1 and TRBJ1-6; D not resolved. This CDR3 is 14 amino acids long. The germline CDR1 and CDR2 sequences are SGHRS and YFSETQ. The germline V and J ends were trimmed by 1 base and 5 bases, with 7 bases remaining between them. This chain's CDR3 is CASSLIVDNSPLHF. DNA of the CDR3: TGCGCCAGCAGCTTGATAGTTGATAATTCACCCCTCCACTTT.

This chain joins TRBV29-1 and TRBJ1-3; no clear D. Germline V lookup: CDR1 SQVTM, CDR2 ANQGSEA. This CDR3 region has 13 residues. The germline V and J ends were trimmed by 6 bases and 0 bases, with 9 bases remaining between them. The CDR3 region has the DNA TGCAGCGTCCAGGCGAACTCTGGAAACACCATATATTTT. Amino acid sequence: CSVQANSGNTIYF.

In regard to this clone: One end of the junction does not line up with germline, which may come from a read error. The chain carries TRBV2 and TRBJ2-7, with a tentative D call TRBD1 (6 bases). Germline lookup yields CDR1 SNHLY and CDR2 FYNNEI. The CDR3 has 13 residues. Here the CDR3 DNA reads TGTGTCAGCAGTCGCAGGGGCTCCTACGAGCAGTACTTC. This codes for CVSSRRGSYEQYF.

The chain recombines TRBV4-1 with TRBJ1-1; D may be TRBD1 (6 bases). Germline V gives CDR1 MGHRA, CDR2 YSYEKL. The CDR3 is 14 residues long. The V gene lost 0 bases and the J gene lost 5 bases, with 10 bases spanning the gap. The CDR3 spells CASSQDRGGTEAFF. CDR3 DNA sequence: TGCGCCAGCAGCCAAGATCGAGGGGGAACTGAAGCTTTCTTT.

The J gene is TRBJ1-1, the V gene TRBV6-5; a weak D match, TRBD1 (5 bases). Germline lookup yields CDR1 MNHEY and CDR2 SVGAGI. The CDR3 length is 16 residues. V was clipped by 4 bases and J by 1 base, with 16 bases between them. For the CDR3, the DNA is TGTGCCAGCAGTTCCCGACGCCAGGGCTGGAACACTGAAGCTTTCTTT. Protein product: CASSSRRQGWNTEAFF.

In its sample, this clone was seen many times. This chain uses TRBV7-3 with TRBJ1-2, with D possibly being TRBD1 (5 bases). Germline loops: CDR1 SGHTA, CDR2 FQGTGA. V lost 5 bases and J 4 bases, leaving 17 bases between the germline ends. The CDR3 runs 15 residues. CDR3 residues: CASSPSAGGGYGYTF. CDR3 nucleotide sequence: TGTGCCAGCAGCCCTAGTGCGGGGGGAGGCTATGGCTACACCTTC.

A note on this clone: Within the sample, other DNA sequences also encode this same CDR3. The chain is built from TRBV4-3 and TRBJ1-4; D is possibly TRBD1 (6 bases). CDR1 is LGHNA, CDR2 YSLEER, per germline. The ends were cut back, 0 bases at V and 8 bases at J, with 16 bases in the middle. The CDR3 is made up of 16 amino acids. The chain's CDR3 is CASSQDVQGLEEKLFF. The CDR3 coding sequence is TGCGCCAGCAGCCAAGATGTGCAGGGGCTGGAGGAAAAACTGTTTTTT.

The chain is built from TRBV10-3 and TRBJ2-7; D is possibly TRBD1 (6 bases). The V and J ends lost 0 bases and 1 base respectively, with 13 bases between them. The CDR3 sequence is 16 residues long. Germline V gene data show CDR1 as ENHRY and CDR2 as SYGVKD. The CDR3 DNA reads TGTGCCATCAGTGAGTCCAGCAGGGGTGGGTCCTACGAGCAGTACTTC. Its translation: CAISESSRGGSYEQYF.

V and J are TRBV5-8 and TRBJ1-6; D not resolved. This CDR3 is 17 amino acids long. Trimming shortened V by 4 bases and J by 3 bases, and 17 bases separated the two germline ends. Per the germline V gene, CDR1 is SGHTS and CDR2 is YDEGEE. The CDR3 here is CASSERRRTSYNSPLHF. The DNA for the CDR3 is TGTGCCAGCAGCGAGCGACGGAGGACCAGCTATAATTCACCCCTCCACTTT.

This sequence joins TRBV27 and TRBJ1-1; 9 positions match TRBD1. Trimming took 2 bases from V and 4 from J; bases not matched to a gene: 5. The CDR3 extends over 15 amino acids. Germline V gene sequence: CDR1 MNHEY, CDR2 SMNVEV (reference sequence). CDR3 sequence (DNA): TGTGCCAGCAGTTTAACTGGGACAGGGCCCACTGAAGCTTTCTTT. It translates to CASSLTGTGPTEAFF.

The CDR3 loop reads CASSLLGRARTGELFF. In nucleotides, the CDR3 is TGTGCCAGCAGCTTACTAGGCAGGGCCAGGACCGGGGAGCTGTTTTTT. The rearrangement links TRBV11-2 to TRBJ2-2, with a possible D match to TRBD1 (5 bases). CDR1 and CDR2 from the germline V gene are SGHAT and FQNNGV. The CDR3 extends over 16 amino acids. V lost 2 bases to trimming and J lost 5 bases, with 15 bases between them.

This clone was detected only once. CDR3 sequence: CASSVPLSPTAATEAFF. The CDR3 region has the DNA TGTGCCAGCAGCGTCCCCCTATCACCCACAGCGGCCACTGAAGCTTTCTTT. V usage is TRBV9 and J usage is TRBJ1-1; D not resolved. V was trimmed by 2 bases and J by 4 bases, leaving 21 bases between them. The CDR3 contains 17 residues. CDR1 is SGDLS, CDR2 YYNGEE, per germline.

V is TRBV5-1 and J is TRBJ2-2; 7 bases match TRBD2. The CDR3 has 16 amino acids. Germline CDR1 and CDR2: SGHRS and YFSETQ. V gave up 6 bases and J gave up 1 base; unmatched junction bases: 9. DNA for the CDR3: TGCGCCAGCACTCCCTCCTGGGGGGGGAACACCGGGGAGCTGTTTTTT. It is translated as CASTPSWGGNTGELFF.

V usage is TRBV27 and J usage is TRBJ2-3; D not certain. Germline V gives CDR1 MNHEY, CDR2 SMNVEV (reference sequence). The CDR3 loop spans 14 amino acids. The V gene lost 7 bases and the J gene lost 4 bases, with 15 bases spanning the gap. The CDR3 bases are TGTGCCAGCACTACTACCGGGTGGGCAGATACGCAGTATTTT. Amino acids: CASTTTGWADTQYF.

The rearrangement joins TRBV5-1 to TRBJ2-7, with TRBD1 matching 9 bases. Trimming at V came to 3 bases and at J to 1 base, leaving 5 bases not matched to a gene. CDR3 length: 15 amino acids. The germline CDR1 and CDR2 sequences are SGHRS and YFSETQ. DNA for the CDR3: TGCGCCAGCAGCTGGCAGGGACAGGGTTCCTACGAGCAGTACTTC. Protein: CASSWQGQGSYEQYF.

The gene calls are TRBV11-3 and TRBJ2-3; TRBD1 matches 7 bases. Looked up from germline, CDR1 is SGHNT and CDR2 is YENEEA. V shed 1 base, J shed 3 bases, and the junction held 4 bases outside the gene matches. The CDR3 runs 15 residues. CDR3 bases: TGTGCCAGCAGCTTAGGGGGGACAGTTACAGATACGCAGTATTTT. Translation: CASSLGGTVTDTQYF. Variable domain in full (rest from reference TRBV11-3 and TRBJ2-3): EAGVVQSPRYKIIEKKQPVAFWCNPISGHNTLYWYLQNLGQGPELLIRYENEEAVDDSQLPKDRFSAERLKGVDSTLKIQPAELGDSAVYLCASSLGGTVTDTQYFGPGTRLTVL.

The chain uses TRBV11-2 and TRBJ2-1, with TRBD1 as a possible D gene (5 bases). Germline assignment: CDR1 SGHAT and CDR2 FQNNGV. V shed 0 bases and J shed 15 bases, with 15 bases lying between them. CDR3 length: 13 amino acids. This chain's CDR3 is CASSLDLETRAFF. DNA for the CDR3: TGTGCCAGCAGCTTAGATCTGGAAACCAGGGCGTTCTTC.

The chain links TRBV5-1 to TRBJ1-2, with 7 bases that match TRBD1. CDR3 length: 16 amino acids. V lost 3 bases and J lost 1; bases outside the gene matches: 9. CDR1 and CDR2 (germline): SGHRS, YFSETQ. The CDR3 reads CASSSHRDRSNYGYTF. The CDR3 DNA sequence: TGCGCCAGCAGCTCCCACCGGGACAGAAGTAACTATGGCTACACCTTC.

This clone is medium-sized within its sample. Written as DNA, the CDR3 is TGTGCCTGGGACAGGGCGGCGCTGGAGACCCAGTACTTC. Its protein is CAWDRAALETQYF. This sequence joins TRBV30 and TRBJ2-5; 7 bases map to TRBD1. The CDR3 is 13 amino acids. The germline gives CDR1 GTSNPN, CDR2 SVGIG (reference sequence). The V and J ends lost 5 bases and 5 bases, in that order; junction bases with no gene match: 8.